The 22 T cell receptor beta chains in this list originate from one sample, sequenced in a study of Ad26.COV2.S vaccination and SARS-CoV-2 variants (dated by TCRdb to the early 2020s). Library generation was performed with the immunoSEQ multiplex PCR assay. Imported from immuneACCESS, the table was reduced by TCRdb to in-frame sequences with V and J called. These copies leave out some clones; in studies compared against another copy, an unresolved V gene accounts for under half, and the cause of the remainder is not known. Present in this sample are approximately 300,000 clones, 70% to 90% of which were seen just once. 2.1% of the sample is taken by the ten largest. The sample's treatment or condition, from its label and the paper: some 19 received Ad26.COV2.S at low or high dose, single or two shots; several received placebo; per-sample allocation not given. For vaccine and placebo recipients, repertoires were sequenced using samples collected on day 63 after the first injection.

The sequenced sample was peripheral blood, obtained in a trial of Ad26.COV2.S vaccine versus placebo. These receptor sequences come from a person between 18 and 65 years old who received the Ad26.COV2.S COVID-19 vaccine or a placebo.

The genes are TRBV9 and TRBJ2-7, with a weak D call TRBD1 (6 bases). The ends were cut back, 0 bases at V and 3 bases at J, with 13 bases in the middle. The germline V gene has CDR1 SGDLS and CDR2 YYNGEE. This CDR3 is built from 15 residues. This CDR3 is CASSVDQGSVYEQYF. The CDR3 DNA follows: TGTGCCAGCAGCGTAGATCAGGGGTCGGTCTACGAGCAGTACTTC.

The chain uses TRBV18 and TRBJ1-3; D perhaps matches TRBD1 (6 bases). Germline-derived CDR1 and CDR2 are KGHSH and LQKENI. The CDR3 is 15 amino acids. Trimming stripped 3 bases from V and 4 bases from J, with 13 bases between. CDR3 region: CASSPQQGKGNTIYF. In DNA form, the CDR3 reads TGTGCCAGCTCACCTCAACAGGGAAAGGGAAACACCATATATTTT. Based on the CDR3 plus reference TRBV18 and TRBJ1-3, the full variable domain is NAGVMQNPRHLVRRRGQEARLRCSPMKGHSHVYWYRQLPEEGLKFMVYLQKENIIDESGMPKERFSAEFPKEGPSILRIQQVVRGDSAAYFCASSPQQGKGNTIYFGEGSWLTVV.

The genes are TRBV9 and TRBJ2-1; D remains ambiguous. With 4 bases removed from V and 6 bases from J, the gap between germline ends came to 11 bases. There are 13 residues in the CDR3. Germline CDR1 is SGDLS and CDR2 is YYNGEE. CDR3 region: CASSYSFPNEQFF. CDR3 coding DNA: TGTGCCAGCAGCTATTCCTTCCCCAATGAGCAGTTCTTC.

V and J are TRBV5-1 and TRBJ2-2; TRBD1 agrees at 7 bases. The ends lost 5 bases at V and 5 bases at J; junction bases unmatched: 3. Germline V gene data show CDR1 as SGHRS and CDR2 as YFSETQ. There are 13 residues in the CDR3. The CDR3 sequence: CASRPQGTGELFF. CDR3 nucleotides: TGCGCCAGCAGACCACAGGGGACCGGGGAGCTGTTTTTT.

The CDR3 nucleotides are TGCGCCAGCAGCCAACAGTCCGGACAGGGTCGAGGAGGCTACACCTTC. Protein sequence: CASSQQSGQGRGGYTF. J is TRBJ1-2 and V is TRBV4-1, with 8 bases identical to TRBD1. The germline V gene has CDR1 MGHRA and CDR2 YSYEKL. CDR3 length: 16 residues. The V and J ends lost 2 bases and 8 bases, in that order; junction bases with no gene match: 13.

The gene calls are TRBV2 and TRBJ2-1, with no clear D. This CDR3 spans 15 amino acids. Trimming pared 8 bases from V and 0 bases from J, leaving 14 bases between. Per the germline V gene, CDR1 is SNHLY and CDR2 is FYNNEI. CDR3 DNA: TGTGCCAGCCAGCAGACTTTCAGCTCCTACAATGAGCAGTTCTTC. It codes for CASQQTFSSYNEQFF.

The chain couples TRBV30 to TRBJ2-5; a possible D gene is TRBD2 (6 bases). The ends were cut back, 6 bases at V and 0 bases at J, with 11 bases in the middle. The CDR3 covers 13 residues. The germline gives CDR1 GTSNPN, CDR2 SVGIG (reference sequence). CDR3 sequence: CACGTEYQETQYF. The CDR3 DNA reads TGTGCCTGCGGGACTGAGTACCAAGAGACCCAGTACTTC.

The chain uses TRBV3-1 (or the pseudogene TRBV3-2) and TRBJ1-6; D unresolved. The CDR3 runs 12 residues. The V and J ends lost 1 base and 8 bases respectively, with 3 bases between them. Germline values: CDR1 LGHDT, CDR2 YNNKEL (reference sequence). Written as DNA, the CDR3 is TGTGCCAGCAGCCAAGCGGATTCACCCCTCCACTTT. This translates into CASSQADSPLHF.

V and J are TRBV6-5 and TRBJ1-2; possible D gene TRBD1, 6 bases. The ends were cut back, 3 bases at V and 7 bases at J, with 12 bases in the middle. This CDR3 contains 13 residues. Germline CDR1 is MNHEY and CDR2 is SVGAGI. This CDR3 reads CASSYTRGAGYTF. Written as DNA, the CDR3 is TGTGCCAGCAGTTATACAAGGGGGGCTGGCTACACCTTC.

The CDR3 sequence is CASAGRGGGRREETQYF. Here the CDR3 DNA reads TGTGCCAGCGCCGGACGAGGTGGGGGCCGCCGCGAAGAGACCCAGTACTTC. J is TRBJ2-5 and V is TRBV9, with D tentatively TRBD1 (6 bases). CDR1 is SGDLS, CDR2 YYNGEE, per germline. The V end was cut by 7 bases, the J end by 3 bases, with 25 bases between. CDR3 length: 17 residues. Drawing the rest from reference TRBV9 and TRBJ2-5, the complete variable domain is DSGVTQTPKHLITATGQRVTLRCSPRSGDLSVYWYQQSLDQGLQFLIQYYNGEERAKGNILERFSAQQFPDLHSELNLSSLELGDSALYFCASAGRGGGRREETQYFGPGTRLLVL.

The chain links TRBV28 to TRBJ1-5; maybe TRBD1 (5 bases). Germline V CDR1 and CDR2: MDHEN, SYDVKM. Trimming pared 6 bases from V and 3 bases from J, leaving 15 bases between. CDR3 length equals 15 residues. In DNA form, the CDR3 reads TGTGCCAGCAGGGTAATGGGGCCCTACAATCAGCCCCAGCATTTT. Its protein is CASRVMGPYNQPQHF.

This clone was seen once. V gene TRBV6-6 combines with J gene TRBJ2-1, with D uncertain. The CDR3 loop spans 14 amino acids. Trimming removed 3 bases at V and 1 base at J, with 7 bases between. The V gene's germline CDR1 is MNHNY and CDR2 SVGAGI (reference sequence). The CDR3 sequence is CASSYGASYNEQFF. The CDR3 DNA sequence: TGTGCCAGCAGTTATGGCGCGTCCTACAATGAGCAGTTCTTC.

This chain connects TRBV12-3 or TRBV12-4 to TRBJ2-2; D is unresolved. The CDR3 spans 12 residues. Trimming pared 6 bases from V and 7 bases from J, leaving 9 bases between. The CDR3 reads CASSPRNGELFF. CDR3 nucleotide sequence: TGTGCCAGCAGCCCCAGAAACGGGGAGCTGTTTTTT.

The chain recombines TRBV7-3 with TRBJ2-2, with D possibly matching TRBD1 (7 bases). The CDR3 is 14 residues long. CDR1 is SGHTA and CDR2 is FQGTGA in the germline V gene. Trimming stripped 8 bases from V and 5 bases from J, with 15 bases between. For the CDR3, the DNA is TGTGCCAGCTCGGGCAGGGGGGAGACCGGGGAGCTGTTTTTT. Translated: CASSGRGETGELFF.

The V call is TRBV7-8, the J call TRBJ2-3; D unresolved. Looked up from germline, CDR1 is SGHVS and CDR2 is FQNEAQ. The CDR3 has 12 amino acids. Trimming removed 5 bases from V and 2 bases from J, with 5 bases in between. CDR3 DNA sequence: TGTGCCAGCAGCCGAATCACAGATACGCAGTATTTT. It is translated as CASSRITDTQYF.

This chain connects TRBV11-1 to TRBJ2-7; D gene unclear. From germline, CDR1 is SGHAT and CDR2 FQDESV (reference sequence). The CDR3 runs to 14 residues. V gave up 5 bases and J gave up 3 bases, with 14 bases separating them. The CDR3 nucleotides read TGTGCCAGCAGCGATTCAGGTGCCCGCTACGAGCAGTACTTC. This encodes CASSDSGARYEQYF.

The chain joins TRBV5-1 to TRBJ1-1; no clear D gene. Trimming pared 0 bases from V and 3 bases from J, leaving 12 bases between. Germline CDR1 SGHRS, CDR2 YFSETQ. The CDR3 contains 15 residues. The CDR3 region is CASSLGWAKDTEAFF. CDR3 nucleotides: TGCGCCAGCAGCTTGGGATGGGCGAAGGACACTGAAGCTTTCTTT.

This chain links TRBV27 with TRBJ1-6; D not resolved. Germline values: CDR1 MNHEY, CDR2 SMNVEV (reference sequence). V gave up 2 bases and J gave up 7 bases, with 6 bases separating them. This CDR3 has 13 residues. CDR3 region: CASSLGGNSPLHF. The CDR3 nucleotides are TGTGCCAGCAGTTTAGGCGGCAATTCACCCCTCCACTTT.

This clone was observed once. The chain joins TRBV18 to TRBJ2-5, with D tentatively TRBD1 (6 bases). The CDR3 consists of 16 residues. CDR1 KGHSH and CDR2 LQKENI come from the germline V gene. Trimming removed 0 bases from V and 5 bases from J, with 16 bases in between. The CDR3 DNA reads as TGTGCCAGCTCACCACCTGTATCAGGGGCGCGGGAGACCCAGTACTTC. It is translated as CASSPPVSGARETQYF.

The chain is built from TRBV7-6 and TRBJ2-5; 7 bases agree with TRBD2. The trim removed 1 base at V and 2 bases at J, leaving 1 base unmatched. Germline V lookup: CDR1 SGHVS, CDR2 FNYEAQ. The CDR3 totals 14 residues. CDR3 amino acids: CASSLGGGQETQYF. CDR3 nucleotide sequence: TGTGCCAGCAGCTTAGGCGGGGGTCAAGAGACCCAGTACTTC.

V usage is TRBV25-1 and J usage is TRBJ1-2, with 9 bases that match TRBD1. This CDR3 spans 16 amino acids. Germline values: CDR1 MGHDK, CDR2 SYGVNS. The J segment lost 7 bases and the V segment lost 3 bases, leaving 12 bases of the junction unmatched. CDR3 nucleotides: TGTGCCAGCAGTGATCAGCCCCCCGGGACAGGGACTGGCTACACCTTC. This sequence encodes CASSDQPPGTGTGYTF.

The CDR3 nucleotides are TGTGCCAGCGGCCCGGGTTTTAAAGACAATGAGCAGTTCTTC. It yields the protein CASGPGFKDNEQFF. The chain uses TRBV3-1 (or the pseudogene TRBV3-2) and TRBJ2-1; D is uncertain. The CDR3 covers 14 residues. Germline V gives CDR1 LGHDT, CDR2 YNNKEL (reference sequence). Trimming removed 8 bases at V and 5 bases at J, with 16 bases between.